These T cell receptor beta chains were read from a single sample in a study of vaccination effects on CD4 cells after COVID-19. Their antigen targets remain unknown. TCRdb's table, derived via immunoSEQ multiplex PCR, lists solely in-frame clones and lacks some. Here the sample spans about 46,000 clones, nearly 75% being singletons. The sample here was CD4+ T cells from PBMCs cultured with HCoV-OC43 spike peptides, taken after COVID-19 vaccination. The receptors come from a human donor who received a COVID-19 vaccine. Each CDR3 is given with its conserved first and last residue.

v_call	cdr3_aa
TRBV18	CASSPRTGEQETQYF
TRBV10-3	CAIGRGPNSYNEQFF
TRBV4-1	CASSPEDSPRETQYF
TRBV18	CASSPPSVGEQYF
TRBV7-9	CASSRREGLAGDQFF
TRBV5-1	CASSPSPVNTGELFF
TRBV5-6	CASSSAGANVLTF
TRBV5-1	CASFNPGGGTEAFF
TRBV9	CASSRAGSSYNEQFF
TRBV5-1	CASSLDGMNTEAFF
TRBV27	CASSFSQTMNTEAFF
TRBV2	CASSAGANVLTF
TRBV2	CASSGSTYHGTSYGYTF
TRBV5-1	CASSPNGQGGQPQHF
TRBV24-1	CATSDTNYGYTF
TRBV5-1	CASTTGGGDGETQYF
TRBV5-1	CASSLGTSDHEQFF
TRBV11-3	CASSLLGGSTDTQYF
TRBV4-2	CASSQEHSRNNYGYTF
TRBV9	CASSARDTNYGYTF
TRBV19	CASSRQAGELFF
TRBV18	CASSPGWLATEGQETQYF
TRBV10-3	CATRDPRRGTEKLFF
TRBV19	CASSTLGGQPRETQYF
TRBV3-1/TRBV3-2	CASISSGRGPETQYF
TRBV2	CASLRTQTNYGYTF
TRBV11-2	CASSFRRGPDYEQFF
TRBV20-1	CSASLGGSSYNEQFF
TRBV5-4	CASRTQGIGYTEAFF
TRBV14	CASSQELRGGNQPQHF
TRBV4-2	CASRSVVGSDTQYF
TRBV5-1	CASSLGLTGGLGDTQYF
TRBV10-3	CAISEGTVSYEQYF
TRBV4-2	CASSQVGRYEQYF
TRBV5-1	CASSLGSQETQYF
TRBV6-5	CASSHPGQGYNEQFF
TRBV25-1	CASSSDAVTTGANVLTF
TRBV5-4	CASSLVGFYEQYF
TRBV27	CASSRSGTAMNTEAFF
TRBV6-1	CASSEGGRGRFTEAFF
TRBV3-1/TRBV3-2	CASSSSGTGDYEQYF
TRBV28	CASRASQGQGQGYTF
TRBV18	CASSPTDTQYF
TRBV6-1	CASSEWGVEPQHF
TRBV6-5	CASRPGTPWKETQYF
TRBV4-1	CASSLQGVGETQYF
TRBV2	CASSESGGIAGNTIYF